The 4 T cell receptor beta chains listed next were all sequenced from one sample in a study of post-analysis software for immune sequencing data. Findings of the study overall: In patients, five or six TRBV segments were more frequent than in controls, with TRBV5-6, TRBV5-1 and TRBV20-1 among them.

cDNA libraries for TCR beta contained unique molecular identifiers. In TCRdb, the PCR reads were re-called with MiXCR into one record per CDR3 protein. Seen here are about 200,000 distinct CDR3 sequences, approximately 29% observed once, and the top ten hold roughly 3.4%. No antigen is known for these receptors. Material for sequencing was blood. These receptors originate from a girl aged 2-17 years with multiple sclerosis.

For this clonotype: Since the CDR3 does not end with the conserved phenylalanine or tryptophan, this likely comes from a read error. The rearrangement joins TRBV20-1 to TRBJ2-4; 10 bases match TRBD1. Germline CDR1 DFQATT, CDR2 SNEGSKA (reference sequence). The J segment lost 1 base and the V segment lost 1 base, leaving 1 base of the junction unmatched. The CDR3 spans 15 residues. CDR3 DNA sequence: TGCAGTGCTAGAGGACAGGGGGCTGCCAAAAACATTCAGTACCCC. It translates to CSARGQGAAKNIQYP.

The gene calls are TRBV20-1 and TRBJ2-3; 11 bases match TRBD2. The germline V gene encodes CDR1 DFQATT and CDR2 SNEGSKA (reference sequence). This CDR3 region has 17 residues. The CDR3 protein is CSADSGRALVSTDTQYF. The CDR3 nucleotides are TGCAGCGCAGATAGCGGGAGGGCACTTGTTAGCACAGATACGCAGTATTTT.

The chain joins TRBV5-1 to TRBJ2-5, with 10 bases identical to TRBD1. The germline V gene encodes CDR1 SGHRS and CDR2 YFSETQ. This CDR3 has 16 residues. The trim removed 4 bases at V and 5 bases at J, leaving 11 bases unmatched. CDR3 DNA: TGCGCCAGCAGCACCCTCTCCGGGACAGGGGAGGAGACCCAGTACTTC. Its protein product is CASSTLSGTGEETQYF.

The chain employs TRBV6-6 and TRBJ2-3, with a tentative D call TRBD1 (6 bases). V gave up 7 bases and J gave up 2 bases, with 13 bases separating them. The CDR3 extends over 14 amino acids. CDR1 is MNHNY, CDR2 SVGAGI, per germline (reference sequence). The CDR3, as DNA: TGTGCCAGCAAAACCGACAGGCTCACAGATACGCAGTATTTT. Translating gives CASKTDRLTDTQYF.